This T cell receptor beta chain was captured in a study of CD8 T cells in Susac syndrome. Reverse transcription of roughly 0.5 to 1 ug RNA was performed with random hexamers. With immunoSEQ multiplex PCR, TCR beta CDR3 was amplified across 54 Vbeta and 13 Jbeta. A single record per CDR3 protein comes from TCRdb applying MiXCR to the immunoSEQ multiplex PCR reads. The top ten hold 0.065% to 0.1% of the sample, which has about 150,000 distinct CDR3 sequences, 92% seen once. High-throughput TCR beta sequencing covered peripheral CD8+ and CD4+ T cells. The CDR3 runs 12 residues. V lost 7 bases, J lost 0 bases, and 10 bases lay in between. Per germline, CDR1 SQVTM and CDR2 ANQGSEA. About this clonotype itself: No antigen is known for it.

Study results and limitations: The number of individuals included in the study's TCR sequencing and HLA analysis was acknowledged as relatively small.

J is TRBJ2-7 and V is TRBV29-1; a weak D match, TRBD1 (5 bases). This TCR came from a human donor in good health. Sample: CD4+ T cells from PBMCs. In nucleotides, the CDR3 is TGCAGCGCGGACACGAGCTCCTACGAGCAGTACTTC. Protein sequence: CSADTSSYEQYF.